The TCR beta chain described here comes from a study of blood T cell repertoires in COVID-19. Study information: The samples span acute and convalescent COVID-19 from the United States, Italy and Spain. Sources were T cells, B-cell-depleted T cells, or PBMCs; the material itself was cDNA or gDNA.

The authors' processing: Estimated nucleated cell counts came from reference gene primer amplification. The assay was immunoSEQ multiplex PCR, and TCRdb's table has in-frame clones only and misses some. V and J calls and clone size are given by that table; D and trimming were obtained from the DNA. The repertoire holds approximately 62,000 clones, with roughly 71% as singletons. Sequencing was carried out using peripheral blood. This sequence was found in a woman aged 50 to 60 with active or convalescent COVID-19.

The CDR3 DNA reads as TGTGCCAGTAGTATTCCGGGTTGGACTGAAGCTTTCTTT. It encodes CASSIPGWTEAFF. V usage is TRBV19 and J usage is TRBJ1-1; D gene ambiguous. The CDR3 length is 13 residues. From germline, CDR1 is LNHDA and CDR2 SQIVND (reference sequence). Between the trimmed V and J ends, which lost 3 bases and 5 bases, there was a span of 10 bases.